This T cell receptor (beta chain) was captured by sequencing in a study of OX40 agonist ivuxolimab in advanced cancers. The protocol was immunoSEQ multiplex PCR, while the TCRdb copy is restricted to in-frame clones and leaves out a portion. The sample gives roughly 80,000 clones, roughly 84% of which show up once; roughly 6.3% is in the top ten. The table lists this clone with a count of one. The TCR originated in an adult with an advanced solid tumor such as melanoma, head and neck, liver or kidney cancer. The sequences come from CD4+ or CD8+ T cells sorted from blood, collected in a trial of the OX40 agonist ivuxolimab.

The CDR3 sequence: CASSLGGFGYTF. CDR3 DNA sequence: TGCGCCAGCAGCCTCGGCGGTTTTGGCTACACCTTC. The chain carries TRBV5-1 and TRBJ1-2; D gene unclear. V was pared by 4 bases and J by 7 bases, with 11 bases between. The germline V gene encodes CDR1 SGHRS and CDR2 YFSETQ. The CDR3 has 12 residues.